This TCR beta chain derives from a study of response to subunit inactivated influenza vaccine. Study-wide findings and caveats: With each seasonal influenza vaccination, the authors suggested, few new T cells are recruited.

Trimming took off 6 bases at V and 7 bases at J, with 16 bases between the two ends. CDR1 and CDR2 (germline): SQVTM, ANQGSEA. The CDR3 loop spans 13 amino acids. TCRdb passed the RT-PCR reads through MiXCR, listing each CDR3 protein once. The profile shows about 650,000 distinct CDR3 sequences, approximately 14% of them singletons. As regards this clonotype: Its matching antigen is unknown.

The chain is built from TRBV29-1 and TRBJ2-1; D gene unclear. The origin of this receptor is a man aged 50-59 years who received an inactivated influenza vaccine. The source material was PBMCs from blood, sampled roughly 13 days after vaccination. The CDR3 loop reads CSVAAQGGNEQFF. The CDR3, as DNA: TGCAGCGTGGCGGCCCAAGGTGGGAATGAGCAGTTCTTC.